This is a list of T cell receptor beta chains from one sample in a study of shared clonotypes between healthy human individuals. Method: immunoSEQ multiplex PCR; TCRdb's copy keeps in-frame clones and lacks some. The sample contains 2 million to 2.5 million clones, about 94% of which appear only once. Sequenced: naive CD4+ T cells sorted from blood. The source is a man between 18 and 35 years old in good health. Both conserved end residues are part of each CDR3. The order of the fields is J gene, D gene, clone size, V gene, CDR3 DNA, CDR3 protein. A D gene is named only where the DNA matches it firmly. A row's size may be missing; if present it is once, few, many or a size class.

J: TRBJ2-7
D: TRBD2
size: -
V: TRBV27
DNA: TGTGCCAGCAGCCTTAAGGGACTAGCGTCTTACGAGCAGTACTTC
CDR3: CASSLKGLASYEQYF

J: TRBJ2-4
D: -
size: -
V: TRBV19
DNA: TGTGCCAGTAGTATGGGGAAATCTGGGGACATTCAGTACTTC
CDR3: CASSMGKSGDIQYF

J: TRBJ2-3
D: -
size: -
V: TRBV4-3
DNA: TGCGCCAGCAGCCGCGTCACCACAGATACGCAGTATTTT
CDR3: CASSRVTTDTQYF

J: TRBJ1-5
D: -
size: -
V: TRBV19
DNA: TGTGCCAGTAGTCAACGGGGGAAGAGTGAAGTATATAGCAATCAGCCCCAGCATTTT
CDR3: CASSQRGKSEVYSNQPQHF

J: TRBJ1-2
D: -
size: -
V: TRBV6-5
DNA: TGTGCCAGTCGGACAGCAGGGCTCCCTCTCTATGGCTACACCTTC
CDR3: CASRTAGLPLYGYTF

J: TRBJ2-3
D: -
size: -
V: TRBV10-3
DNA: TGTGCCATCAGTGGGTCGAGCACAGATACGCAGTATTTT
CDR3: CAISGSSTDTQYF

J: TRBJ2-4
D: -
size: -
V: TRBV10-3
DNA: TGTGCCATCAGTGATGGGGGGGGCGCGTACTTC
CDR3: CAISDGGGAYF

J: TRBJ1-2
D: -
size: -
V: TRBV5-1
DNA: TGCGCCAGCAGCCCTACCAGGGCAGGATTCTATGGCTACACCTTC
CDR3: CASSPTRAGFYGYTF

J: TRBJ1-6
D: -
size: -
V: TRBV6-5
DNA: TGTGCCAGCAGTTACGGGTCCCGAGGGAGTTCACCCCTCCACTTT
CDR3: CASSYGSRGSSPLHF

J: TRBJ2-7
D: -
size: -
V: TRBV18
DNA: TGTGCCAGCTCAACAGGGACCCAGAGCTCCTACGAGCAGTACTTC
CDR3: CASSTGTQSSYEQYF

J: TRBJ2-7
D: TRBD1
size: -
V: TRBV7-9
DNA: TGTGCCAGCAGCTTAGAGGGGGCCAGGCGCGAGCAGTACTTC
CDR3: CASSLEGARREQYF

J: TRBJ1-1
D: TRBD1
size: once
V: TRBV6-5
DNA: TGTGCCAGCAGTGACAGGGGAAACACTGAAGCTTTCTTT
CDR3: CASSDRGNTEAFF

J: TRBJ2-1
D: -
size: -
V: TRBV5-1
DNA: TGCGCCAGCAGGGGTGATAGCTCCTACAATGAGCAGTTCTTC
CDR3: CASRGDSSYNEQFF

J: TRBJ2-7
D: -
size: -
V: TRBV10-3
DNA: TGTGCCATCAGCCAGCGAGGGGCCGCATCCTACGAGCAGTACTTC
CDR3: CAISQRGAASYEQYF

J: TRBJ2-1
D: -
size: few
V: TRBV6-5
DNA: TGTGCCAGCAGTTACCTGGGGGGCGTTGAGCAGTTCTTC
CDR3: CASSYLGGVEQFF

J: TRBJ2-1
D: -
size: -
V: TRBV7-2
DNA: TGTGCCAGCAGCTTGGACAGCGGTCCTTGGAATGAGCAGTTCTTC
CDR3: CASSLDSGPWNEQFF

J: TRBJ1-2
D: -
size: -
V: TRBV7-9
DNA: TGTGCCAGCAGCCCAGATACCGTCGGGGGCTACACCTTC
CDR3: CASSPDTVGGYTF

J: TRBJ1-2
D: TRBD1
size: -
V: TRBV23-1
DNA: TGCGCCAGCAGTCAATCGGCCTTGGACAGGAACTATGGCTACACCTTC
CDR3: CASSQSALDRNYGYTF

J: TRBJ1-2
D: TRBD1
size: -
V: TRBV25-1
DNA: TGTGCCAGCACTCGAAAGGCCCGGGGAGGGGGCCGCGGCTACACCTTC
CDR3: CASTRKARGGGRGYTF

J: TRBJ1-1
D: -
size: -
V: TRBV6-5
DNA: TGTGCCAGCAGTTACTCACCCGACACTGAAGCTTTCTTT
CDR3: CASSYSPDTEAFF

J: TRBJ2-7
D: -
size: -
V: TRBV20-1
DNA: TGCAGTGCTGACGGCTCCTACGAGCAGTACTTC
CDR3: CSADGSYEQYF

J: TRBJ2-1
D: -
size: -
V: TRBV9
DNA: TGTGCCAGCAGCGTAGCTACGGAGGGGACGCATGAGCAGTTCTTC
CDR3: CASSVATEGTHEQFF

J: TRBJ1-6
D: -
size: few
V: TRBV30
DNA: TGTGCCTGGAGTGGGAATACGGGTTTAGCCCTCCACTTT
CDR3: CAWSGNTGLALHF

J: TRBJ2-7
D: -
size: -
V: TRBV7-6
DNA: TGTGCCAGCAGCTTAGTAGGGGCCTCCTACGAGCAGTACTTC
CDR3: CASSLVGASYEQYF

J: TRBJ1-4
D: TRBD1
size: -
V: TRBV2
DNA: TGTGCCAGCAGTCTCCCGACAGGGGGTAATGAAAAACTGTTTTTT
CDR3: CASSLPTGGNEKLFF

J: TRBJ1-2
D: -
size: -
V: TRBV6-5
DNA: TGTGCCTCCCGAAGGGGGATCGACTATGGCTACACCTTC
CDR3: CASRRGIDYGYTF

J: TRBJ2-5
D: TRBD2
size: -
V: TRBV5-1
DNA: TGCGCCAGCAGCGAGCAGGCTAGCGGGGGGTATTGGACAGAGACCCAGTACTTC
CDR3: CASSEQASGGYWTETQYF

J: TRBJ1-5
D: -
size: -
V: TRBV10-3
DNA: TGTGCCATCAGTGAAGGGGCGCTTGGAAATCAGCCCCAGCATTTT
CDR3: CAISEGALGNQPQHF

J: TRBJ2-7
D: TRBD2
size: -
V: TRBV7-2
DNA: TGTGCCAGCAGCCCCTCGACTAGCGGACGGGGCGAGCAGTACTTC
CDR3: CASSPSTSGRGEQYF

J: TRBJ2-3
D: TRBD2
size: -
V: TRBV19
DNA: TGTGCCAGTAGTCTTACTAGCGGGAGTGCAGATACGCAGTATTTT
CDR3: CASSLTSGSADTQYF

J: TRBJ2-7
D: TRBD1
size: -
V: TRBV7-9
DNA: TGTGCCAGCAGCTCGCCGGGACAGGGTTTCCACGAGCAGTACTTC
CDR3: CASSSPGQGFHEQYF

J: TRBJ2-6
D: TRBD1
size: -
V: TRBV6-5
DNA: TGTGCCAGCAGTAGAGGGGGCGCTGGGGCCAACGTCCTGACTTTC
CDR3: CASSRGGAGANVLTF

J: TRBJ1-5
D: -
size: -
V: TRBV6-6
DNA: TGTGCCAGCAGTTACGACGCCGGCCAGGGAATTTGGCCCCAGCATTTT
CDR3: CASSYDAGQGIWPQHF

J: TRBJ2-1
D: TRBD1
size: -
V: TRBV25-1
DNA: TGTGCCAGCAGAAGCCGGGACAGGGGGTTTAATGAGCAGTTCTTC
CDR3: CASRSRDRGFNEQFF

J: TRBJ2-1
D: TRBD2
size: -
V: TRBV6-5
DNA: TGTGCCAGCAGTAAGGCAGGGTCGGGAGGCAATGAGCAGTTCTTC
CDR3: CASSKAGSGGNEQFF

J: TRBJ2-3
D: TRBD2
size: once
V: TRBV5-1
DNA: TGCGCCAGCAGCCTGGGGGGGACTACTAGCACAGATACGCAGTATTTT
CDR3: CASSLGGTTSTDTQYF

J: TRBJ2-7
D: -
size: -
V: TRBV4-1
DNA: TGCGCCAGCAGCCAAGCCCAACAGGGCTGGGAGCAGTACTTC
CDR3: CASSQAQQGWEQYF

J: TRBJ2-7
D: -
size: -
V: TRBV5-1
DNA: TGCGCCAGCAGCCACGGACACGTCCTCTCCTACGAGCAGTACTTC
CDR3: CASSHGHVLSYEQYF

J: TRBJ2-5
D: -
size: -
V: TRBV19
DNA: TGTGCCAGTAGTATGAAGGGGCTCCAAGAGACCCAGTACTTC
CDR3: CASSMKGLQETQYF

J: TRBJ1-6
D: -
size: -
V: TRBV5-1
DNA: TGCGCCAGCAGCTTGGCCTTGAGACAATATAAGGGACGATCACCCCTCCACTTT
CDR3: CASSLALRQYKGRSPLHF

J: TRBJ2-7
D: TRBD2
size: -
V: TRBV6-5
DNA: TGTGCCAGCACCCTAGCGGGGGGTTTCGGCGAGCAGTACTTC
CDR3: CASTLAGGFGEQYF

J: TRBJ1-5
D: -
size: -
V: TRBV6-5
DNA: TGTGCCAGCAGACTAGGACGGGAAAATCAGCCCCAGCATTTT
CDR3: CASRLGRENQPQHF

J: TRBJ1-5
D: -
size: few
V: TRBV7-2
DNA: TGTGCCAGCAGCTTATCTGTTAGCAATCAGCCCCAGCATTTT
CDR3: CASSLSVSNQPQHF

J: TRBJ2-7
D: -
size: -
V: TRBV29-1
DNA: TGCAGCGCAGCAGAGGGACACCACTACGAGCAGTACTTC
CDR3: CSAAEGHHYEQYF

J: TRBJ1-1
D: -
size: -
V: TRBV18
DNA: TGTGCCAGCTCCTCGTCGGAGGGCCTTGAAGCTTTCTTT
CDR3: CASSSSEGLEAFF

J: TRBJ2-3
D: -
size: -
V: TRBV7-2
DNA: TGTGCCAGCAGCTTAGACTTAACAGATACGCAGTATTTT
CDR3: CASSLDLTDTQYF

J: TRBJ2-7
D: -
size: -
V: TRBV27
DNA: TGTGCCAGCAGTTTAAACAGGGTTTCCTACGAGCAGTACTTC
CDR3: CASSLNRVSYEQYF

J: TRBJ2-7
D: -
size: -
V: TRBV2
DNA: TGTGCCAGCTCTCTCTCCAGACCGGGCTCCTACGAGCAGTACTTC
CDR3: CASSLSRPGSYEQYF

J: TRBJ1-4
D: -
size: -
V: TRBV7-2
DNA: TGTGCCAGCAGCTCAACAAGAGCAACTAATGAAAAACTGTTTTTT
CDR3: CASSSTRATNEKLFF

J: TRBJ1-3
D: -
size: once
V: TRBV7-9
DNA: TGTGCCAGCAGCTTAGATCCTTCTTCGGGGCATACTGGAAACACCATATATTTT
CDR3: CASSLDPSSGHTGNTIYF

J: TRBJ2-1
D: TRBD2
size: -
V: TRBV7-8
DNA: TGTGCCAGCAGCTTAAGCGGGGTCATGCCCTACAATGAGCAGTTCTTC
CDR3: CASSLSGVMPYNEQFF

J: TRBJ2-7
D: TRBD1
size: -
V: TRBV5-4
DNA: TGTGCCAGCAGCTTGAGGGGACAGGGACCAATCTCCTACGAGCAGTACTTC
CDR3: CASSLRGQGPISYEQYF

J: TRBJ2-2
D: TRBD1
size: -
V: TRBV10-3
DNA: TGTGCCATCAGTGCATTTCTTCCAATCCGCACCGGGACAGGGGACACCGGGGAGCTGTTTTTT
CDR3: CAISAFLPIRTGTGDTGELFF

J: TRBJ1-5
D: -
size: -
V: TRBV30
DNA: TGTGCCTGGAGTGGACGCAGGCCGGACAATCAGCCCCAGCATTTT
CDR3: CAWSGRRPDNQPQHF